This T cell receptor beta chain comes out of a study of blood T cell repertoires in COVID-19. Participants came from some 26 US areas, aged about 18 to 95 years. Participants had their cohort set by participant-reported clinical history. The CDR3 runs 13 residues. The ends were cut back, 4 bases at V and 4 bases at J, with 11 bases in the middle. CDR1 and CDR2 (germline): SGHKS, YYEKEE (reference sequence). Per the authors' pipeline: Counts of nucleated cells, estimated from reference gene primer amplification, were obtained. Measured with immunoSEQ multiplex PCR; TCRdb has only the in-frame clones, and not every one. V, J and clone size derive from that table, while D and trimming were established from the DNA sequence. The sample contains 250,000 to 300,000 clones, about 81% of which appear only once.

This sequence originates from a man aged 25-45 years with acute COVID-19. Specimen: PBMCs or T cells enriched from blood (not recorded which). This sequence joins TRBV5-5 and TRBJ1-2; D is uncertain. The CDR3 sequence: CASSPRFAYGYTF. The DNA for the CDR3 is TGTGCCAGCAGCCCCAGGTTCGCCTATGGCTACACCTTC.